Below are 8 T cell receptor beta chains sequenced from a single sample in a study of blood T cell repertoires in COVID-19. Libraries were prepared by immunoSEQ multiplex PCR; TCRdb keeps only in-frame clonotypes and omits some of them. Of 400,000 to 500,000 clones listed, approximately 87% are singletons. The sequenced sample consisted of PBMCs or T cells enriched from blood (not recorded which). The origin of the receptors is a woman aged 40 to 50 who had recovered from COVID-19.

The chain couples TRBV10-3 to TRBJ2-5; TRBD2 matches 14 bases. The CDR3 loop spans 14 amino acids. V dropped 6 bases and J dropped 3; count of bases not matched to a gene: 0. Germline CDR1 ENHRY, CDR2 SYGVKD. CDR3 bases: TGTGCCATCAGGACTAGCGGGAGGGAAGAGACCCAGTACTTC. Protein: CAIRTSGREETQYF.

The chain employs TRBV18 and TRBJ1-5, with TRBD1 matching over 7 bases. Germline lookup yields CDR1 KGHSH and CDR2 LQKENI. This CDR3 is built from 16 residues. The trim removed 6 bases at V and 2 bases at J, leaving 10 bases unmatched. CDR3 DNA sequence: TGTGCCAGCTCGCTCGATTTAACAGGGGGCAATCAGCCCCAGCATTTT. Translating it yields CASSLDLTGGNQPQHF.

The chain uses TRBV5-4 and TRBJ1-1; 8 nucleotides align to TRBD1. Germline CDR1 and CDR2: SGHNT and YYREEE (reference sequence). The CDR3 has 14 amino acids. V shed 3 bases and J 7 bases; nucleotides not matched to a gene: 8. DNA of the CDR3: TGTGCCAGCAGCTGGGACAGGTGGGCGGGTGAAGCTTTCTTT. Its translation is CASSWDRWAGEAFF.

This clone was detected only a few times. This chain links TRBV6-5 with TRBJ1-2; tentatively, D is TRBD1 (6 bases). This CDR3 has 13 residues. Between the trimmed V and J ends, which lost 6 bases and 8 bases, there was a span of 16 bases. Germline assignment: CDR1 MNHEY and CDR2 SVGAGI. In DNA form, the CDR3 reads TGTGCCAGCAGCTCACAGGGCTTTGACGGCTACACCTTC. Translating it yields CASSSQGFDGYTF.

The CDR3 DNA sequence: TGTGCCAGCAGCTTAGGGGGGCGTCAGCCCCAGCATTTT. Amino acid sequence: CASSLGGRQPQHF. The V call is TRBV7-9, the J call TRBJ1-5, with a possible D match to TRBD1 (6 bases). CDR3 size: 13 residues. The germline V gene has CDR1 SEHNR and CDR2 FQNEAQ (reference sequence). Trimming took off 1 base at V and 6 bases at J, with 7 bases between the two ends.

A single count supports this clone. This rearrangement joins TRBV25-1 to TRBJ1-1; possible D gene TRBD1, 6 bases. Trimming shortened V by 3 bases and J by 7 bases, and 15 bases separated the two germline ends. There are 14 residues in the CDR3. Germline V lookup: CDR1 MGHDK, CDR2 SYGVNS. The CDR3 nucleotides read TGTGCCAGCAGTGAGACAGGCCCACTCGATGAAGCTTTCTTT. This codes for CASSETGPLDEAFF. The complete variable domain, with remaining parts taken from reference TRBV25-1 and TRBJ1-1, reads EADIYQTPRYLVIGTGKKITLECSQTMGHDKMYWYQQDPGMELHLIHYSYGVNSTEKGDLSSESTVSRIRTEHFPLTLESARPSHTSQYLCASSETGPLDEAFFGQGTRLTVV.

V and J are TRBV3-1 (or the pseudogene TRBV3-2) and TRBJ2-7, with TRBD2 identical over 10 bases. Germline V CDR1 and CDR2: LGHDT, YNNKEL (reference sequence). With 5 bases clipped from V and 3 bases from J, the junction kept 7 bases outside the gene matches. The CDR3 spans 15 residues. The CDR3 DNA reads TGTGCCAGCAGCTCCCGGACTAGCGGTAACTACGAGCAGTACTTC. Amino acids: CASSSRTSGNYEQYF.

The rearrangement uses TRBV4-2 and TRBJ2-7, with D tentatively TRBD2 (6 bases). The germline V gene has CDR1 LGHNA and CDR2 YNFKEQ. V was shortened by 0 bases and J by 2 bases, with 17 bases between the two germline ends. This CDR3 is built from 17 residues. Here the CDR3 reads CASSQEWGRHLTYEQYF. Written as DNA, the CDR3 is TGTGCCAGCAGCCAAGAATGGGGGAGGCACCTGACCTACGAGCAGTACTTC.